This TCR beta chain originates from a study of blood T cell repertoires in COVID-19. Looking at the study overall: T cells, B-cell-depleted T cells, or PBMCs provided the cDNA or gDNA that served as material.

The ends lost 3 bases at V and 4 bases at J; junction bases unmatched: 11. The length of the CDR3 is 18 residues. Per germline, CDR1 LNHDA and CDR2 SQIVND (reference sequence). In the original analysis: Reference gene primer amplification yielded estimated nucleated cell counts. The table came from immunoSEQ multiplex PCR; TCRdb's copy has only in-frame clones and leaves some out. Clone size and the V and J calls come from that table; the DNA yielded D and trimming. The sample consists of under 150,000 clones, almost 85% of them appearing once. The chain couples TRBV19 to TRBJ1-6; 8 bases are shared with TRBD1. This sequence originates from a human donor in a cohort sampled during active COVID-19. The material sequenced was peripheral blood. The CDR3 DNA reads TGTGCCAGTAGTATGACTGGTTTCGGACAGGGATATAATTCACCCCTCCACTTT. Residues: CASSMTGFGQGYNSPLHF.